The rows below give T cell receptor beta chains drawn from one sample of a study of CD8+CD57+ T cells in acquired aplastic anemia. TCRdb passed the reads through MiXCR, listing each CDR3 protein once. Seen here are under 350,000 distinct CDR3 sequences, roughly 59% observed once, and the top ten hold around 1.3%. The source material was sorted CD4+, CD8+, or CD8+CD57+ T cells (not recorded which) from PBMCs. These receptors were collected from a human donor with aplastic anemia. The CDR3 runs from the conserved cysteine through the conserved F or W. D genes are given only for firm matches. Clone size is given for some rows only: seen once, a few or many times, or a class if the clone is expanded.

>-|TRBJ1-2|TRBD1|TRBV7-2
CASSLDRGTGVVYGYTF
TGTGCCAGCAGCTTAGATCGTGGGACAGGGGTCGTGTATGGCTACACCTTC
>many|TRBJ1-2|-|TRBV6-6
CASSLANYGYTF
TGTGCCAGCAGTCTAGCAAACTATGGCTACACCTTC
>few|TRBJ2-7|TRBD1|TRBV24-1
CATSDGQGYPYEQYF
TGTGCCACCAGTGATGGACAGGGGTACCCCTACGAGCAGTACTTC
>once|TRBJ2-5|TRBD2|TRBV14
CASKGLGVQETQYF
TGTGCCAGCAAGGGACTAGGGGTTCAAGAGACCCAGTACTTC
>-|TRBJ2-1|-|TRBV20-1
CSASPHLTLGNEQFF
TGCAGTGCTAGTCCACATCTGACCCTAGGCAATGAGCAGTTCTTC
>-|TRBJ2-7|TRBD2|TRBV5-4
CASSSGGSGTYEQYF
TGTGCCAGCAGCTCCGGGGGTAGCGGGACCTACGAGCAGTACTTC
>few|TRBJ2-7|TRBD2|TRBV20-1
CSARPGGGGEQYF
TGCAGTGCTAGACCCGGTGGCGGGGGTGAGCAGTACTTC
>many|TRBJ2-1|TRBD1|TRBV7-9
CASSPLKIWTGDAF
TGTGCCAGCAGCCCCCTTAAGATTTGGACAGGGGACGCCTTC
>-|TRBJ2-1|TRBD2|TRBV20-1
CSAVLTSGYNEQSF
TGCAGTGCTGTATTGACTAGCGGGTACAATGAGCAGTCCTTC
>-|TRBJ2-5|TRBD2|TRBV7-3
CASSHGGGVQETQYF
TGTGCCAGCAGCCATGGGGGGGGGGTCCAAGAGACCCAGTACTTC
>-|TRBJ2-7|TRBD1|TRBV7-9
CASSREGGRPYEQYF
TGTGCCAGCAGCCGGGAAGGGGGCAGACCCTACGAGCAGTACTTC
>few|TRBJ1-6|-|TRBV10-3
CAISDGFTGTPLHF
TGTGCCATCAGTGACGGGTTCACGGGGACACCCCTCCACTTT